A selection of T cell receptor beta chains follows, all from one sample in a study of T cells expressing NK-cell markers. TCRdb reanalyzed the 5' RACE reads, giving one entry per CDR3 protein sequence and no DNA. The sample holds about 460,000 distinct CDR3 sequences. The sample comprised blood T cells: a sorted CD56 or NKG2C T cell subset, CD4+ or CD8+ T cells, or bulk PBMC T cells (not recorded which). These receptors all come from a woman in her forties or fifties in good health. The CDR3 runs from the conserved cysteine through the conserved F or W. Fields, in order: J gene, V gene, CDR3 length, CDR3 protein.

j_gene: TRBJ1-1
v_gene: TRBV5-1
len: 14
CDR3aa: CASARDRRGTEAFF

j_gene: TRBJ2-7
v_gene: TRBV4-2
len: 17
CDR3aa: CASSQTGGRDVLYEQYF

j_gene: TRBJ2-1
v_gene: TRBV3-1
len: 15
CDR3aa: CASSQTFVGNNEQFF

j_gene: TRBJ2-5
v_gene: TRBV20-1
len: 13
CDR3aa: CSADDRALKTQYF

j_gene: TRBJ2-2
v_gene: TRBV15
len: 17
CDR3aa: CATSGGTSGSLTGELFF

j_gene: TRBJ1-1
v_gene: TRBV20-1
len: 12
CDR3aa: CSASRMNTEAFF

j_gene: TRBJ2-4
v_gene: TRBV13
len: 13
CDR3aa: CASSAPAKNIQYF

j_gene: TRBJ1-2
v_gene: TRBV27
len: 14
CDR3aa: CASSAQTQVYGYTF

j_gene: TRBJ1-1
v_gene: TRBV7-3
len: 13
CDR3aa: CASSPRGLTEAFF

j_gene: TRBJ2-5
v_gene: TRBV7-2
len: 14
CDR3aa: CASSLVAGWETQYF

j_gene: TRBJ2-2
v_gene: TRBV20-1
len: 16
CDR3aa: CSAKGLAGAGTGELFF

j_gene: TRBJ2-2
v_gene: TRBV12-3/TRBV12-4
len: 14
CDR3aa: CASSHTGGTGELFF

j_gene: TRBJ2-1
v_gene: TRBV3-1
len: 16
CDR3aa: CASSQEAGDGLVKQFF

j_gene: TRBJ2-5
v_gene: TRBV6-6
len: 12
CDR3aa: CAVEGPAETQYF

j_gene: TRBJ2-1
v_gene: TRBV12-3/TRBV12-4
len: 18
CDR3aa: CASSRGLPSIGAYNEQFF

j_gene: TRBJ2-5
v_gene: TRBV3-1
len: 16
CDR3aa: CASSPIGTDFQETQYF

j_gene: TRBJ1-1
v_gene: TRBV2
len: 14
CDR3aa: CASSDDGLNTEAFF

j_gene: TRBJ2-1
v_gene: TRBV6-1
len: 15
CDR3aa: CASSEGGASYNEQFF

j_gene: TRBJ2-1
v_gene: TRBV2
len: 11
CDR3aa: CASRRGGEQFF

j_gene: TRBJ2-1
v_gene: TRBV15
len: 16
CDR3aa: CATSRDRSGRGDEQFF

j_gene: TRBJ2-5
v_gene: TRBV2
len: 12
CDR3aa: CASTRQGKTQYF

j_gene: TRBJ2-5
v_gene: TRBV20-1
len: 12
CDR3aa: CSAREFQETQYF

j_gene: TRBJ1-3
v_gene: TRBV5-1
len: 14
CDR3aa: CASSLVSFGNTIYF

j_gene: TRBJ2-1
v_gene: TRBV7-8
len: 14
CDR3aa: CASSFPQGAAEQFF

j_gene: TRBJ1-1
v_gene: TRBV6-5
len: 14
CDR3aa: CASKRQGSFPEAFF

j_gene: TRBJ1-6
v_gene: TRBV11-2
len: 15
CDR3aa: CASTWTDSYNSPLHF

j_gene: TRBJ2-5
v_gene: TRBV4-2
len: 18
CDR3aa: CASSQGAGREGRRETQYF

j_gene: TRBJ2-1
v_gene: TRBV20-1
len: 15
CDR3aa: CSAPGLAGAVDEQFF

j_gene: TRBJ1-1
v_gene: TRBV29-1
len: 16
CDR3aa: CSAHRGPGTVNTEAFF

j_gene: TRBJ2-1
v_gene: TRBV27
len: 13
CDR3aa: CASSSAGGGEQFF

j_gene: TRBJ2-7
v_gene: TRBV28
len: 12
CDR3aa: CASSSTTYEQYF